This is a list of T cell receptor beta chains from one sample in a study of T cells in Graves' hyperthyroidism and ophthalmopathy. MiXCR, run by TCRdb on the multiplex PCR reads, gives a single entry per CDR3 protein. Of fewer than 600,000 distinct CDR3 sequences listed, around 15% are singletons. Sequencing was performed on blood. These receptors were obtained from a middle-aged woman with Graves' hyperthyroidism. Both conserved end residues are part of each CDR3. The D gene is left open where the match is weak. Size is omitted from some rows. Given values are once, few, many or a class for expanded clones.

many,TRBJ2-5,TRBV7-2,TRBD1,TGTGCCAGCAGCTTCGACAGGGGAGAGGCAGAGACCCAGTACTTC,CASSFDRGEAETQYF
.,TRBJ2-3,TRBV19,.,TGTGCCAGTAGTATGGCCGGCACAGATACGCAGTATTTT,CASSMAGTDTQYF
.,TRBJ2-7,TRBV3-1,TRBD2,TGTGCCAGCAGCCATCGGACTAGCGGGAGGTTCGAGCAGTACTTC,CASSHRTSGRFEQYF
many,TRBJ2-7,TRBV5-1,.,TGCGCCAGTACCCCCGGGGTCTCCTACGAGCAGTACTTC,CASTPGVSYEQYF
few,TRBJ2-3,TRBV4-1,.,TGCGCCAGCAGCTTCGCAGGAGATACGCAGTATTTT,CASSFAGDTQYF
few,TRBJ2-7,TRBV20-1,TRBD1,TGCAGTGCTAGTCCGGACAGGAGAACTCTAAGCTCCTACGAGCAGTACTTC,CSASPDRRTLSSYEQYF
few,TRBJ1-6,TRBV4-1,.,TGCGCCAGCAGCCAAGCCAGGGGTGAGAATTCACCCCTCCACTTT,CASSQARGENSPLHF
.,TRBJ1-1,TRBV18,.,TGTGCCAGCTCATCAAACAGGGTGGAGGCTTTCTTT,CASSSNRVEAFF
many,TRBJ1-5,TRBV18,.,TGTGCCAGCTCCTCGGAGGGCGGTTATCAGCCCCAGCATTTT,CASSSEGGYQPQHF
.,TRBJ2-7,TRBV11-1,.,TGTGTCAGCAGCTTAACAGGAGGGTACGAGCAGTACTTC,CVSSLTGGYEQYF
few,TRBJ2-2,TRBV12-5,TRBD1,TGTGCTAGTGGTATGACAGGGCAGACCGGGGAGCTGTTTTTT,CASGMTGQTGELFF
.,TRBJ1-4,TRBV11-2,.,TGTGCCAGCACCATAGACACGTATAATGAAAAACTGTTTTTT,CASTIDTYNEKLFF
many,TRBJ1-4,TRBV5-1,.,TGCGCCAGCAGCTTGGCCGACAGCCTTAATAATGAAAAACTGTTTTTT,CASSLADSLNNEKLFF
many,TRBJ2-5,TRBV20-1,.,TGCAGTGCTCTGGACGGAAAGGAGACCCAGTACTTC,CSALDGKETQYF
many,TRBJ1-1,TRBV30,TRBD1,TGTGCCTGGAGTTGGGGCAGGGGGAGAACTGAAGCTTTCTTT,CAWSWGRGRTEAFF
many,TRBJ2-7,TRBV5-1,TRBD1,TGCGCCAGCAGCGAGTCAGGGGGCCGCATCTACGAGCAGTACTTC,CASSESGGRIYEQYF
many,TRBJ2-5,TRBV11-2,.,TGTGCCAGCAGCTTAGATCCAGGGGAAGAGACCCAGTACTTC,CASSLDPGEETQYF
few,TRBJ1-1,TRBV28,TRBD1,TGTGCCAGCAGTCCGGGGGACAGGGGGGCTGAAGCTTTCTTT,CASSPGDRGAEAFF
many,TRBJ2-7,TRBV7-2,.,TGTGCCAGCAGCTTCGGCCCTTCTGGCTACGAGCAGTACTTC,CASSFGPSGYEQYF
many,TRBJ1-2,TRBV11-2,.,TGTGCCAGCAGCTTAAATCTCTATGGCTACACCTTC,CASSLNLYGYTF